The rows below give T cell receptor beta chains drawn from one sample of a study of T cell changes during pregnancy in multiple sclerosis. The method was immunoSEQ multiplex PCR; TCRdb's version includes in-frame clones alone and lacks a portion of them. The sample has approximately 70,000 clones, more than 90% seen once. The sequences come from peripheral blood, collected in the third trimester of pregnancy. These receptors were taken from a female donor with multiple sclerosis, enrolled in a pregnancy study. Each CDR3 is given with its conserved first and last residue. Fields, in order: clone size, V gene, J gene, D gene, CDR3 protein, CDR3 DNA. D genes are given only for firm matches. Size is stated for part of the rows, as once, few or many counts, or as a class when the clone is expanded.

-	TRBV19	TRBJ1-1	TRBD1	CASSILLRDREAFF	TGTGCCAGTAGTATCCTACTTAGGGACAGGGAAGCTTTCTTT
-	TRBV11-3	TRBJ2-3	TRBD1	CASSEGQASTDTQYF	TGTGCCAGCAGCGAAGGACAGGCGAGCACAGATACGCAGTATTTT
once	TRBV5-5	TRBJ2-5	-	CASSLSTGKQETQYF	TGTGCCAGCAGCTTGTCAACAGGGAAACAAGAGACCCAGTACTTC
-	TRBV2	TRBJ1-6	-	CASSEKEGSYNSPLHF	TGTGCCAGCAGTGAAAAGGAGGGCAGTTATAATTCACCCCTCCACTTT
-	TRBV10-1	TRBJ2-7	TRBD1	CASSEEGTDNEQYF	TGCGCCAGCAGTGAGGAAGGGACAGACAACGAGCAGTACTTC
-	TRBV7-8	TRBJ2-5	TRBD1	CASSLVSRTGETQYF	TGTGCCAGCAGCTTAGTGAGCAGGACAGGGGAGACCCAGTACTTC
-	TRBV6-4	TRBJ2-2	-	CASSPSDTGELFF	TGTGCCAGCAGTCCTAGCGACACCGGGGAGCTGTTTTTT
once	TRBV19	TRBJ2-7	-	CASSITGPISYEQYF	TGTGCCAGTAGTATAACAGGGCCGATCTCCTACGAGCAGTACTTC
-	TRBV7-3	TRBJ1-5	-	CASSSSGLNQPQHF	TGTGCCAGCAGCTCCTCGGGTCTTAATCAGCCCCAGCATTTT
-	TRBV2	TRBJ1-5	-	CASSGDTGILYQPQHF	TGTGCCAGCAGTGGCGATACAGGGATCTTATATCAGCCCCAGCATTTT
-	TRBV5-1	TRBJ2-3	TRBD2	CASSLGTSGMGQYF	TGCGCCAGCAGCTTGGGGACTAGCGGGATGGGGCAGTATTTT
-	TRBV28	TRBJ1-1	-	CASSYPEGEAFF	TGTGCCAGCAGTTACCCCGAGGGTGAAGCTTTCTTT
-	TRBV21-1	TRBJ2-1	-	CASSTPGLAGALNEQFF	TGTGCCAGCAGCACGCCGGGACTAGCGGGAGCCCTCAATGAGCAGTTCTTC
-	TRBV4-3	TRBJ2-7	TRBD2	CASSQGPSGRIAYEQYF	TGCGCCAGCAGCCAAGGTCCTAGCGGGAGAATTGCCTACGAGCAGTACTTC
-	TRBV10-3	TRBJ2-2	TRBD2	CAITPSGVANTGELFF	TGTGCCATCACCCCTAGCGGAGTAGCGAACACCGGGGAGCTGTTTTTT
-	TRBV28	TRBJ2-7	-	CASSSQFGEQYF	TGTGCCAGCAGTTCCCAATTCGGCGAGCAGTACTTC